The 23 T cell receptor beta chains below come from one sample, sequenced in a study of control samples from healthy donors and cancer patients. Sequencing was performed with immunoSEQ multiplex PCR; in TCRdb, only in-frame clones are kept and a portion is missing. The sample lists roughly 160,000 clones, 95% to 96% seen once, with about 0.94% in the top ten. The sequenced sample consisted of blood. The receptors here all came from a woman aged 25 to 39 in good health.

This rearrangement joins TRBV5-1 to TRBJ1-3, with D tentatively TRBD1 (6 bases). V lost 4 bases, J lost 3 bases, and 11 bases lay in between. This CDR3 is 14 amino acids long. Per the germline V gene, CDR1 is SGHRS and CDR2 is YFSETQ. The CDR3 DNA sequence: TGCGCCAGCAGCGGAGGGGGACTTGGAAACACCATATATTTT. It codes for CASSGGGLGNTIYF.

This chain joins TRBV5-1 and TRBJ1-2; no clear D. The CDR3 is 17 residues long. Germline CDR1 SGHRS, CDR2 YFSETQ. Trimming pared 1 base from V and 0 bases from J, leaving 16 bases between. CDR3 region: CASSLLANPAPNYGYTF. The CDR3 nucleotides are TGCGCCAGCAGCTTGTTGGCAAACCCGGCACCTAACTATGGCTACACCTTC.

In the case of this clone: Other DNA sequences in the sample encode the same CDR3. The chain is built from TRBV10-3 and TRBJ2-7; 8 nucleotides align to TRBD2. Trimming cost V 6 bases and J 0 bases; bases outside gene matches: 4. There are 14 residues in the CDR3. Germline CDR1 is ENHRY and CDR2 is SYGVKD. The CDR3 spells CAISESGSSYEQYF. For the CDR3, the DNA is TGTGCCATCAGCGAAAGCGGGAGCTCCTACGAGCAGTACTTC.

In DNA, the CDR3 is TGCGCCAGCAGCGGAAGCTCAGGGGGCGCAGCTAATGAAAAACTGTTTTTT. Protein: CASSGSSGGAANEKLFF. The rearrangement uses TRBV5-1 and TRBJ1-4, with 8 bases matching TRBD1. The CDR3 spans 17 residues. Unmatched junction bases numbered 11, after V lost 4 bases and J lost 3 bases. CDR1 is SGHRS, CDR2 YFSETQ, per germline.

V usage is TRBV3-1 (or the pseudogene TRBV3-2) and J usage is TRBJ2-7, with TRBD1 as a possible D gene (5 bases). V lost 4 bases and J 0 bases, leaving 13 bases between the germline ends. The germline CDR1 and CDR2 sequences are LGHDT and YNNKEL (reference sequence). The CDR3 is made up of 15 amino acids. CDR3 DNA sequence: TGTGCCAGCAGCCCCTACAGGCGCACCTCCTACGAGCAGTACTTC. This translates into CASSPYRRTSYEQYF.

This chain links TRBV29-1 with TRBJ1-2; possible D gene TRBD1, 5 bases. V dropped 7 bases and J dropped 3 bases, with 15 bases sitting between them. The germline CDR1 and CDR2 sequences are SQVTM and ANQGSEA. The CDR3 length is 13 residues. The CDR3 DNA is TGCAGCGCGCCCTTGGGGGGATACTATGGCTACACCTTC. This sequence encodes CSAPLGGYYGYTF.

The V gene is TRBV28, the J gene TRBJ1-6; possibly TRBD1 for D (5 bases). CDR1 and CDR2 from the germline V gene are MDHEN and SYDVKM. V lost 5 bases to trimming and J lost 12 bases, with 11 bases between them. This CDR3 spans 12 amino acids. The CDR3 sequence: CASSTPGKPLHF. CDR3 nucleotides: TGTGCCAGCAGTACCCCAGGGAAACCCCTCCACTTT.

J is TRBJ1-1 and V is TRBV5-1, with 8 bases identical to TRBD1. Germline values: CDR1 SGHRS, CDR2 YFSETQ. J gave up 0 bases and V 3 bases, and 7 bases lay outside the gene matches. The length of the CDR3 is 16 residues. The CDR3 DNA reads as TGCGCCAGCAGCTCCAGGGGGCAAACCTTGAACACTGAAGCTTTCTTT. It specifies CASSSRGQTLNTEAFF.

The chain recombines TRBV6-5 with TRBJ2-5; D is perhaps TRBD2 (6 bases). Trimming removed 0 bases at V and 6 bases at J, with 17 bases between. Germline values: CDR1 MNHEY, CDR2 SVGAGI. The CDR3 sequence is 16 residues long. CDR3 in DNA: TGTGCCAGCAGTTACTCGGCCGGGAGCTCGGGGCAGACCCAGTACTTC. Translation gives CASSYSAGSSGQTQYF.

The genes are TRBV11-2 and TRBJ2-1; tentatively, D is TRBD2 (6 bases). Trimming pared 0 bases from V and 3 bases from J, leaving 12 bases between. Germline CDR1 and CDR2: SGHAT and FQNNGV. The CDR3 runs to 16 residues. As DNA, the CDR3 is TGTGCCAGCAGCTTAGATTGGACTAACTACTACAATGAGCAGTTCTTC. Translated: CASSLDWTNYYNEQFF.

The genes are TRBV28 and TRBJ1-1; perhaps TRBD1 as D (6 bases). V was pared by 6 bases and J by 8 bases, with 13 bases between. The CDR3 totals 12 residues. Germline CDR1 and CDR2: MDHEN and SYDVKM. The CDR3 DNA sequence: TGTGCCAGCAGCTCCCAGGGGACGGAAGCTTTCTTT. Translation: CASSSQGTEAFF.

The rearrangement uses TRBV6-6 and TRBJ1-1; TRBD1 might be the D (5 bases). This CDR3 contains 14 residues. Germline V CDR1 and CDR2: MNHNY, SVGAGI (reference sequence). V was clipped by 5 bases and J by 4 bases, with 14 bases between them. The CDR3: CASSPVRGGTEAFF. The DNA of the CDR3 is TGTGCCAGCAGTCCCGTTAGGGGCGGCACTGAAGCTTTCTTT.

This clone was observed once. The chain joins TRBV21-1 to TRBJ1-5; the tabulated D call, TRBD1, remains unverified against the DNA. TRBV21-1 is listed as a pseudogene. The CDR3 is 14 amino acids. The chain's CDR3 is CASSKVEGARPQHF. DNA of the CDR3: TGTGCCAGCAGCAAAGTTGAGGGGGCGCGGCCCCAGCATTTT.

The count of this clone is one. The V gene is TRBV30, the J gene TRBJ2-7; 8 bases fit TRBD1. J was trimmed by 3 bases and V by 4 bases; bases with no gene match: 8. The CDR3 is 14 residues long. Germline V lookup: CDR1 GTSNPN, CDR2 SVGIG (reference sequence). The CDR3 DNA is TGTGCCTGGAAGGTGGACAGGGAGAACTACGAGCAGTACTTC. Translation gives CAWKVDRENYEQYF.

This chain connects TRBV30 to TRBJ2-1; no definite D call. Germline V gene data show CDR1 as GTSNPN and CDR2 as SVGIG (reference sequence). Deletions cut 4 bases from V and 10 bases from J, with 17 bases between. The CDR3 has 13 amino acids. This chain's CDR3 is CAWTPVGGEEQFF. DNA of the CDR3: TGTGCCTGGACCCCCGTTGGTGGGGAAGAGCAGTTCTTC.

The chain uses TRBV30 and TRBJ1-4, with D tentatively TRBD1 (6 bases). The V and J ends lost 4 bases and 4 bases respectively, with 13 bases between them. CDR1 is GTSNPN and CDR2 is SVGIG in the germline V gene (reference sequence). This CDR3 spans 14 amino acids. DNA of the CDR3: TGTGCCTGGACGAGGACAGCAATTAATGAAAAACTGTTTTTT. Translating it yields CAWTRTAINEKLFF.

This clone showed up just once. The gene calls are TRBV7-2 and TRBJ2-5; 10 nucleotides line up with TRBD2. V lost 5 bases, J lost 1 base, and 10 bases stayed unmatched. Germline assignment: CDR1 SGHTA and CDR2 FQGNSA. This CDR3 is 17 amino acids long. The CDR3 region is CASSNRTSGNIQETQYF. As DNA, the CDR3 is TGTGCCAGCAGCAACAGGACTAGCGGAAATATCCAAGAGACCCAGTACTTC.

This clone appeared a single time. This rearrangement joins TRBV4-2 to TRBJ2-3; weak D call: TRBD2 (6 bases). Germline lookup yields CDR1 LGHNA and CDR2 YNFKEQ. The CDR3 contains 15 residues. V lost 7 bases, J lost 0 bases, and 14 bases lay in between. In DNA form, the CDR3 reads TGTGCCAGCACCCAGGAGGCGGGAAGCACAGATACGCAGTATTTT. Protein sequence: CASTQEAGSTDTQYF.

V gene TRBV13 combines with J gene TRBJ2-3, with D maybe TRBD2 (6 bases). V lost 2 bases and J lost 0, with 12 bases in between. Germline CDR1 PRHDT, CDR2 FYEKMQ (reference sequence). There are 16 residues in the CDR3. Here the CDR3 DNA reads TGTGCCAGCAGCTTACGACCTGGGGGGAGCACAGATACGCAGTATTTT. Encoded protein: CASSLRPGGSTDTQYF.

The J gene is TRBJ2-7, the V gene TRBV28; D may be TRBD1 (5 bases). The length of the CDR3 is 15 residues. V was pared by 0 bases and J by 0 bases, with 9 bases between. CDR1 MDHEN and CDR2 SYDVKM come from the germline V gene. The CDR3 region is CASSLWTVDSYEQYF. CDR3 nucleotides: TGTGCCAGCAGTTTATGGACAGTTGACTCCTACGAGCAGTACTTC. Looking up the rest from reference TRBV28 and TRBJ2-7 gives the full variable domain: DVKVTQSSRYLVKRTGEKVFLECVQDMDHENMFWYRQDPGLGLRLIYFSYDVKMKEKGDIPEGYSVSREKKERFSLILESASTNQTSMYLCASSLWTVDSYEQYFGPGTRLTVT.

The rearrangement uses TRBV5-8 and TRBJ2-7; 8 bases map to TRBD1. The CDR3 extends over 14 amino acids. The V gene end was trimmed by 4 bases and the J gene end by 1 base; junction bases not matched to a gene: 4. CDR1 SGHTS and CDR2 YDEGEE come from the germline V gene. CDR3 sequence (DNA): TGTGCCAGCAGCGCCTGGGACAGGTCCTACGAGCAGTACTTC. Protein sequence: CASSAWDRSYEQYF.

V is TRBV6-1 and J is TRBJ2-1; D is undetermined. Trimming left V 1 base short and J 0 bases short, with 7 bases between. The CDR3 runs 15 residues. Germline loops: CDR1 MNHNS, CDR2 SASEGT. The CDR3 nucleotides are TGTGCCAGCAGTGAAGGGTCGGTCTCCTACAATGAGCAGTTCTTC. It yields the protein CASSEGSVSYNEQFF.

The chain combines TRBV6-5 with TRBJ1-4; D is unresolved. V lost 4 bases to trimming and J lost 7 bases, with 10 bases between them. The length of the CDR3 is 13 residues. The germline gives CDR1 MNHEY, CDR2 SVGAGI. The CDR3 loop is CASSFRGGEKLFF. The CDR3 DNA reads as TGTGCCAGCAGTTTCCGAGGTGGTGAAAAACTGTTTTTT.